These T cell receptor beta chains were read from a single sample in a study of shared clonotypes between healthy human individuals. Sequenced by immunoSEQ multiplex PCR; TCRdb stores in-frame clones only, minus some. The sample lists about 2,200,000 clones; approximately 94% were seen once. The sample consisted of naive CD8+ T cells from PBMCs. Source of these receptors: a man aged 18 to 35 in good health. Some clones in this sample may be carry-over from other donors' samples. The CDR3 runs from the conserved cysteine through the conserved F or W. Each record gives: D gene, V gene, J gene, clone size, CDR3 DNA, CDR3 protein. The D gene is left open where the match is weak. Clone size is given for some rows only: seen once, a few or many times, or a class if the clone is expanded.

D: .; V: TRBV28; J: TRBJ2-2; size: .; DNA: TGTGCCAGCAGTTCAGGGTACACAAACACCGGGGAGCTGTTTTTT; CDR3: CASSSGYTNTGELFF
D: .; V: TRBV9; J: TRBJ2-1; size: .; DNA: TGTGCCAGCAGCGTAAGTGGGAATGAGCAGTTCTTC; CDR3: CASSVSGNEQFF
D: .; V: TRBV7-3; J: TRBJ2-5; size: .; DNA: TGTGCCAGCAGCCCTACAGGGACCAGTGAGACCCAGTACTTC; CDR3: CASSPTGTSETQYF
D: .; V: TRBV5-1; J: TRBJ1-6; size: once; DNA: TGCGCCAGCAGCTTGGCAGATGGGAGCTCCTATAATTCACCCCTCCACTTT; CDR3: CASSLADGSSYNSPLHF
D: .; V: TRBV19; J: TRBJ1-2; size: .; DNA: TGTGCCAGTAGTATACCCTCATACAGCATCTATGGCTACACCTTC; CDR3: CASSIPSYSIYGYTF
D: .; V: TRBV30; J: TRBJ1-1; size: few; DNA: TGTGCCTGGAGTGTAGTCCAGGGCGTAGAAGCTTTCTTT; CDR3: CAWSVVQGVEAFF
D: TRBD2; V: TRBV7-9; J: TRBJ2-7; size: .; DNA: TGTGCCAGCAGCTTAGGGACTAGCGGGAGGAAGACGTCCTACGAGCAGTACTTC; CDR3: CASSLGTSGRKTSYEQYF
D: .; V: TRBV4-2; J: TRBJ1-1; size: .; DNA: TGTGCCAGCAGCCAAGTGGACGGACGATCCGAAGCTTTCTTT; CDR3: CASSQVDGRSEAFF
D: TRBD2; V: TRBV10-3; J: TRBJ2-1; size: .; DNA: TGTGCCATCAGTGAAGGCGGGAGGGATCCCTACAATGAGCAGTTCTTC; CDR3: CAISEGGRDPYNEQFF
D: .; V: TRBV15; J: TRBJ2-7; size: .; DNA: TGTGCCACCAGCAGGGACGTGGCGTCGGAGCAGTACTTC; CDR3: CATSRDVASEQYF
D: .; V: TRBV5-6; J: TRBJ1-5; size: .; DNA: TGTGCCAGCAGCGCCAGCTGGAGCAACCATCAGCCCCAGCATTTT; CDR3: CASSASWSNHQPQHF
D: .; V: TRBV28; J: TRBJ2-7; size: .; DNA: TGTGCCAGCCAGGGACTCCGGGACGGTTTCTACGAGCAGTACTTC; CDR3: CASQGLRDGFYEQYF
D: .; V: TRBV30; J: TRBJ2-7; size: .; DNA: TGTGCCTGGAGGGTCAGTTCCTACGAGCAGTACTTC; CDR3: CAWRVSSYEQYF
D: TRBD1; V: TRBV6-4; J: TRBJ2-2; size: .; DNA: TGTGCCAGCAGTGAGCCCCGGACAGGGCCCGGGGAGCTGTTTTTT; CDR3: CASSEPRTGPGELFF
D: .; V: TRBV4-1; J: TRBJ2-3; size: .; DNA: TGCGCCAGCAGCCAAGTTCTAGGTGTCACAGATACGCAGTATTTT; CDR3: CASSQVLGVTDTQYF
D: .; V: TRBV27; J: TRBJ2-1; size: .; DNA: TGTGCCAGCAGTTTAAGGGGCTCCCCGGACAATGAGCAGTTCTTC; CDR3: CASSLRGSPDNEQFF
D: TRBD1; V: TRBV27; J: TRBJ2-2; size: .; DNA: TGTGCCACCGCCCCCCTCCCGGGACAGGGGGACGCCGGGGAGCTGTTTTTT; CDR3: CATAPLPGQGDAGELFF
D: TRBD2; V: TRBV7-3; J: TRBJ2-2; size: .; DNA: TGTGCCAGCAGCTTAACAAGCGGGAACGGCCGGCTTGGGGAGCTGTTTTTT; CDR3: CASSLTSGNGRLGELFF
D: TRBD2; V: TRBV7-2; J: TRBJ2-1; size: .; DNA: TGTGCCAGCAGCTCTAGCGGGAGGGGAAATGAGCAGTTCTTC; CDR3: CASSSSGRGNEQFF
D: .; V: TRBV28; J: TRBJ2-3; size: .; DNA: TGTGCCAGCTCTCCCGTGACAGATACGCAGTATTTT; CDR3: CASSPVTDTQYF
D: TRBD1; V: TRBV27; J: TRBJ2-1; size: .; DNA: TGTGCCACCAAAAGGGGGCAGGAGTACAATGAGCAGTTCTTC; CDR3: CATKRGQEYNEQFF
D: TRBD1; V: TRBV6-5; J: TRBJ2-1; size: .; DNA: TGTGCCAGCAGTTACTCGCAGGGGGCTGGGAATGAGCAGTTCTTC; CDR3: CASSYSQGAGNEQFF
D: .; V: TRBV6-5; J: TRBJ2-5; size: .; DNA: TGTGCCAGCAGATGGGGGCCGGGAGGCGAAGAGACCCAGTACTTC; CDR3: CASRWGPGGEETQYF
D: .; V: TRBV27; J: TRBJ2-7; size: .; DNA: TGTGCCAGCAGTTTACGAGGCGGGACTCGAAACGAGCAGTACTTC; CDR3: CASSLRGGTRNEQYF
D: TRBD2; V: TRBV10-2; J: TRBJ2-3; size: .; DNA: TGCGCCAGCAGCGGGACTAGCAGCACAGATACGCAGTATTTT; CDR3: CASSGTSSTDTQYF
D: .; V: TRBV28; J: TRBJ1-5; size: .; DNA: TGTGCCAGCAGTTTTGAAAATAATCAGCCCCAGCATTTT; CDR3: CASSFENNQPQHF
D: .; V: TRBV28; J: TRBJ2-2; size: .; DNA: TGTGCCAGCAGACCGGGGTTGACCGGGGAGCTGTTTTTT; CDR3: CASRPGLTGELFF
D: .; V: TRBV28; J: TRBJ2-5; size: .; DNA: TGTGCCAGCAGCCCTATGGGGCAAGAGACCCAGTACTTC; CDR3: CASSPMGQETQYF
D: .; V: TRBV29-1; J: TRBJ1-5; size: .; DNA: TGCAGCGTGCAGTTGGTTGGGGCTGGGCAGCCCCAGCATTTT; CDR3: CSVQLVGAGQPQHF
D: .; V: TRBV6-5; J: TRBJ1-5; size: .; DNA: TGTGCCAGCAGTTCCCATGGGGTTAGTGGTGAGCCCCAGCATTTT; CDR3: CASSSHGVSGEPQHF
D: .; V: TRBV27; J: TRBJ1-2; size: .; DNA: TGTGCCAGCAGTCGAACCCAACCCACAGGTTTTTACTATGGCTACACCTTC; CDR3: CASSRTQPTGFYYGYTF
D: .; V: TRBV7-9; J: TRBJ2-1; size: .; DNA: TGTGCCAGCAGCCTCACAGGGGAGGCTGAGCAGTTCTTC; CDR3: CASSLTGEAEQFF
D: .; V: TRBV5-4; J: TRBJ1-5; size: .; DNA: TGTGCCAGCAGCTTGAACACCCCCAATCAGCCCCAGCATTTT; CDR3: CASSLNTPNQPQHF
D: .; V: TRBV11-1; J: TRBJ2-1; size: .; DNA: TGTGCCAGCAGCTTGGGAGTAAGAAATGAGCAGTTCTTC; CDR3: CASSLGVRNEQFF
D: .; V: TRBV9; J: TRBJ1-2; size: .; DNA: TGTGCCAGCAGCGATGGGGGAACCAACTATGGCTACACCTTC; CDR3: CASSDGGTNYGYTF
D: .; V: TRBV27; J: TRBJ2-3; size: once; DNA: TGTGCCAGCTACCCTAGAGGTACGAGCACAGATACGCAGTATTTT; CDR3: CASYPRGTSTDTQYF
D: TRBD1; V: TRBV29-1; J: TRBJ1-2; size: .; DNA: TGCAGCGTTGAGGACCGGGACAGGGACTATGGCTACACCTTC; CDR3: CSVEDRDRDYGYTF
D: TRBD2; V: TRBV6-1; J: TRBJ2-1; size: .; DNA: TGTGCCAGCAGTGAACTAGCGGGACCTTACAATGAGCAGTTCTTC; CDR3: CASSELAGPYNEQFF
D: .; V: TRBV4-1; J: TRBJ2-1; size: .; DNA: TGCGCCAGCAGCCAATTAACAGGGTACAATGAGCAGTTCTTC; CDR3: CASSQLTGYNEQFF
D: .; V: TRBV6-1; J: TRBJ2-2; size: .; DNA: TGTGCCAGCAGTGAAGTAGGGGCCGGGGAGCTGTTTTTT; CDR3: CASSEVGAGELFF
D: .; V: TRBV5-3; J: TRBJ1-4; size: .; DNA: TGTGCCAGAAGCTTTACAGGGCCGACTAATGAAAAACTGTTTTTT; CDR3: CARSFTGPTNEKLFF
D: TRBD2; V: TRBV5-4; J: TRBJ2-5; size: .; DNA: TGTGCCAGCAGCGGGGGGGGCCTCACTAGCGGGAAAGAGACCCAGTACTTC; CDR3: CASSGGGLTSGKETQYF
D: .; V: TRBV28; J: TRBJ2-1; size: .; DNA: TGTGCCAGCAGTTTGGGGGAGCAGTTCTTC; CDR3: CASSLGEQFF
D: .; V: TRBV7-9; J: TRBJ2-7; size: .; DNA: TGTGCCAGCAGCTTGAGTGGATACGAGCAGTACTTC; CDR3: CASSLSGYEQYF
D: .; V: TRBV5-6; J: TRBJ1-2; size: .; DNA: TGTGCCAGCAGCCTCTCGGACGGTGATGGCTACACCTTC; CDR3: CASSLSDGDGYTF
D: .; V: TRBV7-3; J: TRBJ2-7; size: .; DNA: TGTGCCAGCAGCTTAGGAGGTGGAGGTGAATACGAGCAGTACTTC; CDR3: CASSLGGGGEYEQYF
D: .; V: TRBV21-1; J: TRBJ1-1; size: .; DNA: TGTGCCAGCAGCATAACATGGCTCTGGGGCACTGAAGCTTTCTTT; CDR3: CASSITWLWGTEAFF
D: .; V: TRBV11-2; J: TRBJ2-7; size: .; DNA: TGTGCCAGCAGCTTAGATCTCATGGACGGGTACGAGCAGTACTTC; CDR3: CASSLDLMDGYEQYF
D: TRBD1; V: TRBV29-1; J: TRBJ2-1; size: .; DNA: TGCAGCGTTGTCCTAATGGGACAGGGGGCAGGCAATGAGCAGTTCTTC; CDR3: CSVVLMGQGAGNEQFF
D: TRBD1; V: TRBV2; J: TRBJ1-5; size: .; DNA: TGTGCCAGCAGTGACGGGGCGGGGACAGGGCAGGGTAATAGCAATCAGCCCCAGCATTTT; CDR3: CASSDGAGTGQGNSNQPQHF
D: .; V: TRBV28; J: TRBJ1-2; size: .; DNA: TGTGCCAGCAGTGGGGGGGGCCGGCGGGGCCCCTATGGCTACACCTTC; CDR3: CASSGGGRRGPYGYTF
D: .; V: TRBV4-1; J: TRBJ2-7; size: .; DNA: TGCGCCAGCAGGGCGGACTCCTACGAGCAGTACTTC; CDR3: CASRADSYEQYF
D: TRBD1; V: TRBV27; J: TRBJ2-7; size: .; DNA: TGTGCCAGCAGTTTATCGAGGACAGGGGCCTACGAGCAGTACTTC; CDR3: CASSLSRTGAYEQYF
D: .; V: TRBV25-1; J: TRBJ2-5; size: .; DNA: TGTGCCAGCAGTGAGATAGGGCAGAGGTGGGAGACCCAGTACTTC; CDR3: CASSEIGQRWETQYF
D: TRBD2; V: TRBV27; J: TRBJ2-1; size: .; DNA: TGTGCCAGCAGGGGACTAGCCCCAAATGAGCAGTTCTTC; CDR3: CASRGLAPNEQFF